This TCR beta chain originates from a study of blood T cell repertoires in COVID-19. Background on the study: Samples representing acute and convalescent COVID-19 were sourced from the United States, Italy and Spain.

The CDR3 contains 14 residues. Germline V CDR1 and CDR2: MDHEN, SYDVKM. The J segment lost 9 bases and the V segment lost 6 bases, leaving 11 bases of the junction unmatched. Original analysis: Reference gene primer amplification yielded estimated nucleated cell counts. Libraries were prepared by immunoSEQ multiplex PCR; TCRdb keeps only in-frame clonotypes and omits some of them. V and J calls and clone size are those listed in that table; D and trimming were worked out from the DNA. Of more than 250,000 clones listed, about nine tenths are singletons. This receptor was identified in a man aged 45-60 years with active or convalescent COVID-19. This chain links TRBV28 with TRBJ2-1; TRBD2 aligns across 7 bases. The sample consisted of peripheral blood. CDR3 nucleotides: TGTGCCAGCAGACGGGAGGACACTACAAGTGAGCAGTTCTTC. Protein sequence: CASRREDTTSEQFF.